This T cell receptor (beta chain) was identified in a study of T cell responses to AZD1222 COVID-19 vaccine. Study-level results: No repertoire was sampled before or during the peak T cell response, only after it. Most donors were white British, females outnumbered males, and clonal diversity was possibly underestimated.

Sequencing used immunoSEQ multiplex PCR; TCRdb keeps in-frame clones, though not all of them. Altogether approximately 24,000 clones are present, over 75% being singletons, with the ten largest covering around 2.7%. Second-dose groups at about 4 or about 12 weeks were pooled. The CDR3 length is 14 residues. The V end was cut by 4 bases, the J end by 4 bases, with 13 bases between. The germline gives CDR1 SNHLY, CDR2 FYNNEI. As concerns this clone: Its antigen is as yet unknown.

This TCR was recovered from an adult who received the AZD1222 COVID-19 vaccine. The rearrangement uses TRBV2 and TRBJ1-2; D is undetermined. This specimen was peripheral blood, taken 28 days after the second AZD1222 dose. The CDR3 reads CASSADRLTYGYTF. In DNA form, the CDR3 reads TGTGCCAGCAGTGCTGACCGACTTACCTATGGCTACACCTTC.